This T cell receptor beta chain came from a study of cytomegalovirus exposure and HLA in healthy donors. The germline CDR1 and CDR2 sequences are MDHEN and SYDVKM. V lost 3 bases and J 5 bases, leaving 19 bases between the germline ends. This CDR3 contains 17 residues. The data were produced by immunoSEQ multiplex PCR, yet TCRdb's version contains in-frame clones alone and is incomplete. This sample has about 180,000 clones, with 85% found just once. The gene calls are TRBV28 and TRBJ2-2; a weak D match, TRBD2 (6 bases). The receptor was isolated from a man between 18 and 35 years old in good health and CMV-seropositive. Sequences were obtained from PBMCs. The CDR3 sequence is CASSLGLGGSLTGELFF. In DNA form, the CDR3 reads TGTGCCAGCAGTTTGGGGCTTGGGGGGAGTCTGACCGGGGAGCTGTTTTTT.